This T cell receptor beta chain originates from a study of blood T cell repertoires in COVID-19. This clone occurred once. Methods used by the authors: Counts of nucleated cells, estimated from reference gene primer amplification, were obtained. The assay was immunoSEQ multiplex PCR, and TCRdb's table has in-frame clones only and misses some. V and J calls plus clone size are reproduced from that table; the DNA served to infer D and trimming. This table holds about 180,000 clones, approximately 79% found once. Germline-derived CDR1 and CDR2 are MNHNS and SASEGT. The CDR3 totals 16 residues. V trimming: 4 bases; J trimming: 7 bases; junction bases outside the gene matches: 5.

The chain is built from TRBV6-1 and TRBJ2-2, with TRBD2 identical over 14 bases. The sequencing input was peripheral blood. The origin of this receptor is a woman between 65 and 79 years old with acute or convalescent COVID-19. The CDR3 reads CASSGLAGGSGGELFF. CDR3 in DNA: TGTGCCAGCAGTGGACTAGCGGGAGGGTCTGGCGGGGAGCTGTTTTTT.